This T cell receptor (beta chain) is from a study of persistence of HIV-infected CD4 T cells. About the research overall: Isolated cells were CMV- and HIV-1 Gag-responding CD4+ T cells.

Unmatched junction bases numbered 5, after V lost 5 bases and J lost 6 bases. CDR1 LGHNT and CDR2 FRNRAP come from the germline V gene. This CDR3 has 14 amino acids. Study-level points and caveats: Proviral oligoclonality tracked with TCR oligoclonality within the same sorted cells.

Of note for this clone: The antigen is undetermined.

The stimulus was an HIV-1 Gag 15-mer peptide pool, roughly 1 ug/peptide/mL. Memory cells lacking CD40L and CD69 with high CD45RO were sorted. Suppressive ART was started during chronic HIV-1 infection in these adults. Sequencing used immunoSEQ version 4 in survey mode. Only in-frame clones appear in the TCRdb table, and some are missing; sequencing was by immunoSEQ multiplex PCR. The table shows 38,000 or so clones, with about 83% occurring only once. The chain combines TRBV12-5 with TRBJ2-7; 12 positions match TRBD2. The sequences come from cultured CD4+ T cells from PBMCs, collected from a patient who received antiretroviral therapy. The source is an adult with HIV. The donor label of this sample is uncertain. The CDR3 here is CASGPSGGAGEQYF. The CDR3 nucleotides are TGTGCTAGTGGTCCTAGCGGGGGGGCTGGCGAGCAGTACTTC.